What follows are 31 T cell receptor beta chains derived from one specimen sequenced in a study of beta chain features in type 1 diabetes. The authors reverse transcribed all of the isolated RNA, so sequencing captured expressed TCRB transcripts. This table comes from immunoSEQ multiplex PCR, and its TCRdb copy is limited to in-frame clones, with some not included. This sample has around 300,000 clones; around 7.3% occur once, and the top ten carry under 1.3%. Sequencing input: central memory CD4+ T cells from blood. The receptors derive from a woman between 18 and 29 years old in good health.

The gene calls are TRBV6-5 and TRBJ2-7; D is undetermined. The CDR3 totals 14 residues. Trimming removed 6 bases at V and 0 bases at J, with 12 bases between. Germline CDR1 reads MNHEY; CDR2 reads SVGAGI. The CDR3 loop is CASSKDGFSYEQYF. The CDR3, as DNA: TGTGCCAGCAGCAAGGACGGGTTCTCCTACGAGCAGTACTTC.

This chain links TRBV13 with TRBJ1-1, with 7 bases fitting TRBD1. This CDR3 comprises 14 residues. CDR1 is PRHDT and CDR2 is FYEKMQ in the germline V gene (reference sequence). With V trimmed by 6 bases and J by 3 bases, 7 bases remained unmatched. This chain's CDR3 is CASRQQGWYTEAFF. CDR3 DNA: TGTGCCAGCAGACAACAGGGGTGGTACACTGAAGCTTTCTTT.

The chain couples TRBV15 to TRBJ2-5, with 13 bases lining up with TRBD2. From germline, CDR1 is LNHNV and CDR2 YYDKDF (reference sequence). V shed 9 bases, J shed 2 bases, and the junction held 9 bases outside the gene matches. The CDR3 sequence is 16 residues long. CDR3 in amino acids: CATRTSGSSGQETQYF. As DNA, the CDR3 is TGTGCCACTCGGACTAGCGGGAGCTCAGGTCAAGAGACCCAGTACTTC. The whole variable domain, remainder taken from reference TRBV15 and TRBJ2-5, is DAMVIQNPRYQVTQFGKPVTLSCSQTLNHNVMYWYQQKSSQAPKLLFHYYDKDFNNEADTPDNFQSRRPNTSFCFLDIRSPGLGDTAMYLCATRTSGSSGQETQYFGPGTRLLVL.

This clone was seen many times. CDR3 coding DNA: TGTGCCAGCAGTTTGCGGCCGGGGGGCCAAGAGACCCAGTACTTC. It specifies CASSLRPGGQETQYF. The rearrangement joins TRBV28 to TRBJ2-5, with 7 bases aligning to TRBD2. The CDR3 is 15 residues long. Per germline, CDR1 MDHEN and CDR2 SYDVKM. J gave up 1 base and V 3 bases, and 5 bases lay outside the gene matches.

The table lists this clone with a few counts. This specimen includes other DNA sequences encoding the same CDR3. The V call is TRBV5-1, the J call TRBJ2-5; D remains ambiguous. CDR1 and CDR2 (germline): SGHRS, YFSETQ. The CDR3 totals 13 residues. The ends were cut back, 0 bases at V and 1 base at J, with 4 bases in the middle. The CDR3 nucleotides read TGCGCCAGCAGCTTGGGGAGCCAAGAGACCCAGTACTTC. Its protein product is CASSLGSQETQYF.

This clone was observed a few times. The rearrangement uses TRBV9 and TRBJ2-7; TRBD1 agrees at 7 bases. Germline V gene data show CDR1 as SGDLS and CDR2 as YYNGEE. With 4 bases clipped from V and 6 bases from J, the junction kept 10 bases outside the gene matches. The CDR3 is made up of 14 amino acids. DNA of the CDR3: TGTGCCAGCAGCCTAGGGGGCAGGGGGAGCGAGCAGTACTTC. Translating it yields CASSLGGRGSEQYF.

This clone was counted only a few times. V and J are TRBV5-1 and TRBJ2-3, with a weak D call TRBD1 (6 bases). Per germline, CDR1 SGHRS and CDR2 YFSETQ. Trimming removed 1 base from V and 3 bases from J, with 18 bases in between. The CDR3 is 17 amino acids. The CDR3 reads CASSLWGQGGLTDTQYF. As DNA, the CDR3 is TGCGCCAGCAGCTTGTGGGGACAAGGCGGACTTACAGATACGCAGTATTTT.

This clone appeared a few times. The gene calls are TRBV7-3 and TRBJ2-3; 8 bases map to TRBD1. Germline CDR1 is SGHTA and CDR2 is FQGTGA. This CDR3 spans 14 amino acids. V dropped 5 bases and J dropped 3; count of bases not matched to a gene: 4. The CDR3 nucleotides are TGTGCCAGCAGCGCGACAGGGGTGACAGATACGCAGTATTTT. This gives the protein CASSATGVTDTQYF.

The CDR3 region is CASSTRDGTNTEAFF. CDR3 nucleotides: TGTGCCAGCAGCACAAGGGACGGAACCAACACTGAAGCTTTCTTT. The chain combines TRBV7-9 with TRBJ1-1, with a possible D match to TRBD1 (5 bases). This CDR3 contains 15 residues. Germline CDR1 is SEHNR and CDR2 is FQNEAQ (reference sequence). V lost 5 bases and J 2 bases, leaving 15 bases between the germline ends.

This rearrangement joins TRBV27 to TRBJ2-1; unclear D gene. Trimming took 0 bases from V and 5 from J, leaving 11 bases between them. Germline values: CDR1 MNHEY, CDR2 SMNVEV (reference sequence). The CDR3 extends over 15 amino acids. CDR3 in DNA: TGTGCCAGCAGTTTATCCTGGGCTATGGACAATGAGCAGTTCTTC. Translated: CASSLSWAMDNEQFF.

This chain connects TRBV4-2 to TRBJ1-5; 8 bases align to TRBD1. V dropped 1 base and J dropped 3; count of bases not matched to a gene: 5. The CDR3 is 16 amino acids. Germline V CDR1 and CDR2: LGHNA, YNFKEQ. The CDR3 here is CASSQVGTGPNQPQHF. CDR3 sequence (DNA): TGTGCCAGCAGCCAAGTGGGGACAGGCCCCAATCAGCCCCAGCATTTT.

This clone has a count of ten or more. This chain joins TRBV28 and TRBJ2-3; D gene uncertain. The V and J ends lost 2 bases and 6 bases respectively, with 3 bases between them. From germline, CDR1 is MDHEN and CDR2 SYDVKM. CDR3 length equals 11 residues. CDR3 coding DNA: TGTGCCAGCAGTTTAGGCGATACGCAGTATTTT. Protein sequence: CASSLGDTQYF.

The chain couples TRBV4-2 to TRBJ2-5, with 8 bases matching TRBD2. With 4 bases clipped from V and 2 bases from J, the junction kept 9 bases outside the gene matches. The CDR3 consists of 16 residues. Looked up from germline, CDR1 is LGHNA and CDR2 is YNFKEQ. CDR3 bases: TGTGCCAGCAGCCCCCATCTAGCGGGTGATCAAGAGACCCAGTACTTC. Its translation: CASSPHLAGDQETQYF.

This clone was counted only a few times. CDR3 residues: CASSAGTPSAKNIQYF. For the CDR3, the DNA is TGTGCCAGCAGCGCAGGGACACCCTCAGCCAAAAACATTCAGTACTTC. The chain employs TRBV9 and TRBJ2-4; the D gene is possibly TRBD1 (6 bases). Trimming cost V 3 bases and J 0 bases, with 13 bases left between them. CDR1 is SGDLS and CDR2 is YYNGEE in the germline V gene. The CDR3 loop spans 16 amino acids.

Notes on this clone: This may be a read error, as it is one base from a much larger clone. In DNA, the CDR3 is TGTGCCAGCAGCTTCCAAGAGACCCAGTACTTC. Its translation is CASSFQETQYF. V and J are TRBV7-3 and TRBJ2-5; no reliable D call. The CDR3 is 11 amino acids. Germline V CDR1 and CDR2: SGHTA, FQGTGA. V gave up 3 bases and J gave up 1 base, with 0 bases separating them.

This clone showed up many times. The V and J genes are TRBV28 and TRBJ1-5, with D unresolved. V lost 5 bases, J lost 8 bases, and 13 bases lay in between. This CDR3 region has 13 residues. Per the germline V gene, CDR1 is MDHEN and CDR2 is SYDVKM. The chain's CDR3 is CASSLDVLKPQHF. CDR3 nucleotides: TGTGCCAGCAGTCTAGATGTCCTAAAGCCCCAGCATTTT.

This chain uses TRBV6-4 with TRBJ2-7; D call uncertain. Trimming removed 3 bases at V and 2 bases at J, with 8 bases between. CDR3 length: 13 amino acids. CDR1 is MRHNA and CDR2 is SNTAGT in the germline V gene. The CDR3 DNA sequence: TGTGCCAGCAGTGAGGGCAGGACCTACGAGCAGTACGTC. Its translation is CASSEGRTYEQYV.

This clone came up a few times. The gene calls are TRBV4-1 and TRBJ2-5; possibly TRBD1 for D (5 bases). Trimming pared 2 bases from V and 9 bases from J, leaving 19 bases between. CDR1 and CDR2 (germline): MGHRA, YSYEKL. The CDR3 sequence is 15 residues long. CDR3: CASSQIGAGAVSQYF. The CDR3 bases are TGCGCCAGCAGCCAAATAGGCGCTGGGGCGGTGTCCCAGTACTTC.

The chain recombines TRBV7-2 with TRBJ1-3; weak D call: TRBD1 (5 bases). CDR1 is SGHTA, CDR2 FQGNSA, per germline. Between the trimmed V and J ends, which lost 5 bases and 2 bases, there was a span of 16 bases. The CDR3 sequence is 16 residues long. This CDR3 is CASSPVGGRAGNTIYF. CDR3 sequence (DNA): TGTGCCAGCAGCCCCGTGGGGGGTCGGGCTGGAAACACCATATATTTT. Full variable domain (rest looked up from reference TRBV7-2 and TRBJ1-3): GAGVSQSPSNKVTEKGKDVELRCDPISGHTALYWYRQSLGQGLEFLIYFQGNSAPDKSGLPSDRFSAERTGGSVSTLTIQRTQQEDSAVYLCASSPVGGRAGNTIYFGEGSWLTVV.

The genes are TRBV11-2 and TRBJ2-2; 11 bases match TRBD2. The germline V gene has CDR1 SGHAT and CDR2 FQNNGV. The trim removed 1 base at V and 5 bases at J, leaving 3 bases unmatched. This CDR3 has 16 amino acids. Here the CDR3 DNA reads TGTGCCAGCAGCTTAGTAACTAGCGGGAGTACCGGGGAGCTGTTTTTT. Translating it yields CASSLVTSGSTGELFF. The full variable domain, with the rest looked up from reference TRBV11-2 and TRBJ2-2, is EAGVAQSPRYKIIEKRQSVAFWCNPISGHATLYWYQQILGQGPKLLIQFQNNGVVDDSQLPKDRFSAERLKGVDSTLKIQPAKLEDSAVYLCASSLVTSGSTGELFFGEGSRLTVL.

The sample holds many counts of this clone. Its ends do not fully match the called genes, so a read error is possible. The V gene is TRBV18, the J gene TRBJ2-1; the D gene is possibly TRBD1 (6 bases). The CDR3 totals 13 residues. Per germline, CDR1 KGHSH and CDR2 LQKENI. This chain's CDR3 is CASSPNPTGEPFF. CDR3 coding DNA: TGTGCCAGCTCACCCAACCCGACAGGCGAGCCGTTCTTC. The full variable domain, rest sourced from reference TRBV18 and TRBJ2-1, is NAGVMQNPRHLVRRRGQEARLRCSPMKGHSHVYWYRQLPEEGLKFMVYLQKENIIDESGMPKERFSAEFPKEGPSILRIQQVVRGDSAAYFCASSPNPTGEPFFGPGTRLTVL.

The rearrangement uses TRBV7-7 and TRBJ2-2; D may correspond to TRBD1 or TRBD2 (5 bases each). Germline CDR1 and CDR2: SSHAT and FNYEAQ (reference sequence). The CDR3 runs to 14 residues. Trimming took 2 bases from V and 4 from J, leaving 8 bases between them. CDR3 sequence (DNA): TGTGCCAGCAGCTTATCAGGGAGCACCGGGGAGCTGTTTTTT. Its protein is CASSLSGSTGELFF. Full variable domain (outside the CDR3, taken from reference TRBV7-7 and TRBJ2-2): GAGVSQSPRYKVTKRGQDVTLRCDPISSHATLYWYQQALGQGPEFLTYFNYEAQPDKSGLPSDRFSAERPEGSISTLTIQRTEQRDSAMYRCASSLSGSTGELFFGEGSRLTVL.

CDR3 DNA: TGTGCCAGCAGCTTAGGTGGGGGTTGGGATACGCAGTATTTT. Amino acid sequence: CASSLGGGWDTQYF. This chain joins TRBV7-2 and TRBJ2-3; D is possibly TRBD1 or TRBD2 (5 bases each). CDR3 length: 14 residues. Deletions cut 1 base from V and 6 bases from J, with 11 bases between. The germline gives CDR1 SGHTA, CDR2 FQGNSA.

This clone showed up just a few times. This sequence joins TRBV4-1 and TRBJ1-5; D may be TRBD1 (5 bases). The CDR3 is made up of 16 amino acids. V was pared by 1 base and J by 0 bases, with 10 bases between. Germline values: CDR1 MGHRA, CDR2 YSYEKL. CDR3 region: CASSQGSGSSNQPQHF. CDR3 sequence (DNA): TGCGCCAGCAGCCAAGGCTCAGGGTCTAGCAATCAGCCCCAGCATTTT.

The V call is TRBV5-6, the J call TRBJ2-2; D gene unclear. The CDR3 has 14 residues. CDR1 is SGHDT and CDR2 is YYEEEE in the germline V gene. The V gene lost 1 base and the J gene lost 4 bases, with 8 bases spanning the gap. CDR3 bases: TGTGCCAGCAGCTTGCCTGCAGGCACCGGGGAGCTGTTTTTT. Its protein is CASSLPAGTGELFF.

This clone turned up a few times. The CDR3 nucleotides read TGTGCCAGCAGCTTGATATCAGGCCAAGAGACCCAGTACTTC. Amino acids: CASSLISGQETQYF. The chain uses TRBV5-4 and TRBJ2-5, with D uncertain. CDR3 length: 14 residues. Between the trimmed V and J ends, which lost 1 base and 1 base, there was a span of 8 bases. Germline-derived CDR1 and CDR2 are SGHNT and YYREEE (reference sequence).

This chain connects TRBV30 to TRBJ1-1; 7 nucleotides agree with TRBD1. Germline values: CDR1 GTSNPN, CDR2 SVGIG (reference sequence). The V gene end was trimmed by 4 bases and the J gene end by 4 bases; junction bases not matched to a gene: 6. The CDR3 consists of 13 residues. Written as DNA, the CDR3 is TGTGCCTGGAAAAACCAGGGGGTCACTGAAGCTTTCTTT. Translation: CAWKNQGVTEAFF.

V is TRBV7-9 and J is TRBJ2-1; 8 bases are a match to TRBD2. The ends lost 5 bases at V and 8 bases at J; junction bases unmatched: 11. The germline V gene has CDR1 SEHNR and CDR2 FQNEAQ (reference sequence). The CDR3 consists of 15 residues. The CDR3 here is CASSLLDGREDEQFF. CDR3 bases: TGTGCCAGCAGCCTCCTGGACGGGAGGGAGGATGAGCAGTTCTTC.

The chain joins TRBV5-1 to TRBJ2-3; 10 nucleotides line up with TRBD2. J was trimmed by 2 bases and V by 4 bases; bases with no gene match: 7. CDR1 SGHRS and CDR2 YFSETQ come from the germline V gene. CDR3 length: 16 amino acids. The DNA of the CDR3 is TGCGCCAGCAGCACAAGGACTAGCGGTTACACAGATACGCAGTATTTT. Translation: CASSTRTSGYTDTQYF.

The rearrangement joins TRBV5-1 to TRBJ2-5; D gene ambiguous. Per the germline V gene, CDR1 is SGHRS and CDR2 is YFSETQ. The CDR3 runs to 14 residues. Deletions cut 0 bases from V and 4 bases from J, with 10 bases between. The CDR3 nucleotides are TGCGCCAGCAGCTTGGGGTCAGAGTTAGAGACCCAGTACTTC. Translating it yields CASSLGSELETQYF. The full variable domain, its missing parts supplied by reference TRBV5-1 and TRBJ2-5, is KAGVTQTPRYLIKTRGQQVTLSCSPISGHRSVSWYQQTPGQGLQFLFEYFSETQRNKGNFPGRFSGRQFSNSRSEMNVSTLELGDSALYLCASSLGSELETQYFGPGTRLLVL.

This clone was detected a few times. The rearrangement joins TRBV7-2 to TRBJ2-3; D remains ambiguous. V lost 1 base to trimming and J lost 2 bases, with 10 bases between them. CDR1 and CDR2 (germline): SGHTA, FQGNSA. The CDR3 runs to 15 residues. The CDR3 DNA sequence: TGTGCCAGCAGCTTAGGCGGTAACCCCACAGATACGCAGTATTTT. It encodes CASSLGGNPTDTQYF.